This TCR beta chain comes out of a study of immune cell composition in non-small cell lung cancer. Normal lung sampling was at least 3 cm from the tumour, as distant as possible. Concerning this clone: Its antigen is unidentified.

The CDR3 covers 16 residues. The V gene end was trimmed by 4 bases and the J gene end by 2 bases; junction bases not matched to a gene: 9. Germline CDR1 is SGHTS and CDR2 is YDEGEE. Study observations and caveats: In adenocarcinoma, maximal tumour-associated clone frequency tracked TIL tumour reactivity. No significant correlation existed between pack-years smoked and tumour clonality.

Clones were sequenced by immunoSEQ multiplex PCR, and TCRdb holds only the in-frame ones, with some missing. This table holds about 5,900 clones, about 90% found once. The chain has TRBV5-8 and TRBJ1-5; 7 nucleotides align to TRBD1. The TCR was taken from a human donor with non-small cell lung cancer. The sample consisted of non-adjacent lung tissue. CDR3 coding DNA: TGTGCCAGCAGCCCAAAACAGGGGTTTGGCAATCAGCCCCAGCATTTT. It yields the protein CASSPKQGFGNQPQHF.